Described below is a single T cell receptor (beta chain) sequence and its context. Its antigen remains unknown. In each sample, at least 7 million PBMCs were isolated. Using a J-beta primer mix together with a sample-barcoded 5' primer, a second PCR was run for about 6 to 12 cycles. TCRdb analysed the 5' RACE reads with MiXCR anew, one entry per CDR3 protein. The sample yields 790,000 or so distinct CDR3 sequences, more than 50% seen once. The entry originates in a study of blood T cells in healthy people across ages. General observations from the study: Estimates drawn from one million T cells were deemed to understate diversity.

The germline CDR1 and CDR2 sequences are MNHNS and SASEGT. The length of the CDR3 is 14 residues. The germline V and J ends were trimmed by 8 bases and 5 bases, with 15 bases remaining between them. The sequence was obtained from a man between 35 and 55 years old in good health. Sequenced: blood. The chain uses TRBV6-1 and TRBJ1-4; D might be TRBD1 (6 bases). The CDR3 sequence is CASVLDRRNEKLFF. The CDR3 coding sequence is TGTGCCAGCGTACTTGACAGGAGGAATGAAAAACTGTTTTTT.